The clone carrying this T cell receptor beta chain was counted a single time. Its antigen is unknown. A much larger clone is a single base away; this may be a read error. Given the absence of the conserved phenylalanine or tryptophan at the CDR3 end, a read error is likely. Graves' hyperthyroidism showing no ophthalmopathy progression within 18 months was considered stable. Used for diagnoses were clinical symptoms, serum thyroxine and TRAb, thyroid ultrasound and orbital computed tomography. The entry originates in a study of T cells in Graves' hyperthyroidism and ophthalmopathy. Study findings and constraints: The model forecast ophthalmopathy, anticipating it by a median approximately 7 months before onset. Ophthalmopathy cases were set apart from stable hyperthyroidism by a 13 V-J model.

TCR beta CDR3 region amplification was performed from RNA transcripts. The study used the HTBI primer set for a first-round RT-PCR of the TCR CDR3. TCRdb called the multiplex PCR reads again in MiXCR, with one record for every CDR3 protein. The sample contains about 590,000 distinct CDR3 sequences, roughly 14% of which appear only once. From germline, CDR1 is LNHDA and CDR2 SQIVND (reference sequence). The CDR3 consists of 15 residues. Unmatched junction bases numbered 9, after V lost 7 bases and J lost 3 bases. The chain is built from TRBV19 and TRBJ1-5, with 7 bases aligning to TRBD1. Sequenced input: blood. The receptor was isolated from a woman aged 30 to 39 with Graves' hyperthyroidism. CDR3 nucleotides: TGTGCCAGTATCGGGCGAGGGGGCTTCAATCAGCCCCAGCATCTT. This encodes CASIGRGGFNQPQHL.